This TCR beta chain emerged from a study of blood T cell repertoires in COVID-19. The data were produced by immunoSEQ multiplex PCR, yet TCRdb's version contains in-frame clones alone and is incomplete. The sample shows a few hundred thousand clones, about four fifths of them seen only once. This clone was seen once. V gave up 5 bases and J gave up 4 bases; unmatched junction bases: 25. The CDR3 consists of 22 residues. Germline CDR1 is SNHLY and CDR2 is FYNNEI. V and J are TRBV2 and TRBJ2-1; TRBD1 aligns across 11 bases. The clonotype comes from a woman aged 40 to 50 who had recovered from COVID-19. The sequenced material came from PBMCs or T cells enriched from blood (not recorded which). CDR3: CASSTPGRGQGVAGEGYNEQFF. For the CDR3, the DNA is TGTGCCAGCAGTACCCCGGGGAGGGGACAGGGGGTCGCGGGAGAAGGGTACAATGAGCAGTTCTTC.